This is a list of T cell receptor beta chains from one sample in a study of cytomegalovirus exposure and HLA in healthy donors. Produced via immunoSEQ multiplex PCR; TCRdb's table is partial and in-frame only. The sample shows some 150,000 clones, roughly four fifths of them seen only once. The sequenced material came from PBMCs. The receptor source for this set is a man in his forties or fifties in good health and CMV-seropositive. Each CDR3 is given with its conserved first and last residue. The order of the fields is D gene, clone size, V gene, J gene, CDR3 protein, CDR3 DNA. The D gene is left open where the match is weak. Expanded clones are given a class, and other clones once, few, many or no size at all.

TRBD1	-	TRBV5-4	TRBJ2-7	CASSYGQGGTYEQYF	TGTGCCAGCAGCTATGGACAGGGGGGCACCTACGAGCAGTACTTC
-	-	TRBV11-3	TRBJ2-2	CASSFEGGTGELFF	TGTGCCAGCAGTTTCGAAGGAGGCACCGGGGAGCTGTTTTTT
-	-	TRBV27	TRBJ2-7	CASSLSIGTSSGEQYF	TGTGCCAGCAGTTTATCCATAGGCACTAGCTCTGGCGAGCAGTACTTC
-	few	TRBV11-2	TRBJ1-2	CASSYEYYGYTF	TGTGCCAGCAGCTACGAGTACTATGGCTACACCTTC
TRBD1	-	TRBV5-5	TRBJ2-1	CASSFLSTGGAYNEQFF	TGTGCCAGCAGCTTTTTGTCGACAGGGGGAGCCTACAATGAGCAGTTCTTC
TRBD2	-	TRBV7-2	TRBJ2-1	CASSFPSGGTLYNEQFF	TGTGCCAGCAGCTTCCCTAGCGGGGGGACCCTCTACAATGAGCAGTTCTTC
TRBD1	-	TRBV7-8	TRBJ1-1	CASRPGQGRTEAFF	TGTGCCAGCAGGCCTGGACAGGGAAGGACTGAAGCTTTCTTT
TRBD1	-	TRBV5-6	TRBJ2-7	CASSRRTGGGYEQYF	TGTGCCAGCAGCCGGAGGACAGGGGGCGGTTACGAGCAGTACTTC
-	-	TRBV5-1	TRBJ2-7	CASSLGGLEQYF	TGCGCCAGCAGCTTGGGAGGGCTCGAGCAGTACTTC
-	-	TRBV7-9	TRBJ1-1	CASSLAFPSGEAFF	TGTGCCAGCAGCTTAGCTTTCCCCAGTGGTGAAGCTTTCTTT
TRBD1	once	TRBV18	TRBJ2-7	CASSRTGVAYEQYF	TGTGCCAGCTCCCGAACAGGGGTAGCCTACGAGCAGTACTTC
TRBD1	-	TRBV15	TRBJ1-4	CATSRDRTGDEKLFF	TGTGCCACCAGCAGAGATAGAACAGGGGATGAAAAACTGTTTTTT
-	once	TRBV30	TRBJ1-1	CAWTLGSGTEAFF	TGTGCCTGGACTCTGGGTTCGGGGACTGAAGCTTTCTTT
-	few	TRBV5-1	TRBJ1-1	CASSWGGMNTEAFF	TGCGCCAGCAGCTGGGGGGGGATGAACACTGAAGCTTTCTTT
-	-	TRBV5-1	TRBJ2-7	CASSLQPQGMNEQYF	TGCGCCAGCAGCTTACAACCACAGGGCATGAACGAGCAGTACTTC
TRBD1	few	TRBV18	TRBJ1-1	CASSLRQGLGAFF	TGTGCCAGCTCCCTTCGACAGGGCCTGGGAGCTTTCTTT
TRBD2	few	TRBV2	TRBJ2-7	CASRDPITTSGGEQYF	TGTGCCAGCAGGGACCCAATCACGACTAGCGGCGGCGAGCAGTACTTC
TRBD2	-	TRBV9	TRBJ2-7	CASSAAGGPGEQYF	TGTGCCAGCAGCGCAGCGGGAGGGCCGGGCGAGCAGTACTTC
TRBD1	-	TRBV9	TRBJ1-4	CASSITGGATEKLFF	TGTGCCAGCAGCATAACAGGGGGCGCGACGGAAAAACTGTTTTTT
TRBD1	once	TRBV5-1	TRBJ2-5	CASSLQGLEETQYF	TGCGCCAGCAGCTTACAGGGGCTGGAGGAGACCCAGTACTTC
-	-	TRBV27	TRBJ1-6	CASSLSRTASPLHF	TGTGCCAGCAGTTTAAGTAGGACAGCTTCACCCCTCCACTTT
-	-	TRBV4-1	TRBJ1-1	CASSHDGRVNTEAFF	TGCGCCAGCAGCCATGACGGGAGAGTGAACACTGAAGCTTTCTTT
TRBD2	-	TRBV29-1	TRBJ2-7	CSAWTSGSSYEQYF	TGCAGCGCGTGGACTAGCGGGAGCTCCTACGAGCAGTACTTC
-	-	TRBV7-2	TRBJ1-6	CASSPPVGGNNSPLHF	TGTGCCAGCAGCCCACCCGTTGGGGGCAATAATTCACCCCTCCACTTT
TRBD2	-	TRBV7-9	TRBJ2-1	CAKSGTSGTSSYNEQFF	TGTGCCAAGTCCGGGACTAGCGGGACGAGCTCCTACAATGAGCAGTTCTTC
TRBD1	-	TRBV27	TRBJ2-1	CASSLGNRGYYNEQFF	TGTGCCAGCAGTTTAGGAAACAGGGGATACTACAATGAGCAGTTCTTC